One and the same sample provided the 18 T cell receptor beta chains below, sequenced in a study of T cells in Graves' hyperthyroidism and ophthalmopathy. RNA transcripts gave rise to amplified TCR beta CDR3 regions. A set of HTBI primers served as the primers for a first-round RT-PCR of the TCR CDR3. TCRdb independently ran MiXCR on the multiplex PCR reads; one entry per CDR3 protein. The repertoire holds roughly 200,000 distinct CDR3 sequences, with around 19% as singletons. The sequenced sample consisted of blood. These receptors originate from a man aged 35-49 years with Graves' hyperthyroidism.

This clonotype was seen a handful of times. This chain links TRBV20-1 with TRBJ2-7; TRBD2 aligns across 7 bases. The CDR3 totals 15 residues. Germline V gives CDR1 DFQATT, CDR2 SNEGSKA (reference sequence). The V gene end was trimmed by 0 bases and the J gene end by 3 bases; junction bases not matched to a gene: 8. In DNA, the CDR3 is TGCAGTGCTAGAGATTCGGGGGGACGAGTCTACGAGCAGTACTTC. As protein: CSARDSGGRVYEQYF.

The chain recombines TRBV11-2 with TRBJ2-2; 10 positions match TRBD2. V lost 5 bases and J lost 4; bases outside the gene matches: 4. In germline, CDR1 is SGHAT, CDR2 FQNNGV. This CDR3 comprises 15 residues. This CDR3 reads CASSGTSGATGELFF. The CDR3 coding sequence is TGTGCCAGCAGCGGAACTAGCGGGGCCACCGGGGAGCTGTTTTTT.

This clonotype turned up a few times. The chain carries TRBV29-1 and TRBJ2-3; the match to TRBD2 covers 7 bases. CDR3 length: 14 amino acids. Germline CDR1 reads SQVTM; CDR2 reads ANQGSEA. The junction had 8 bases not matched to a gene; V was cut back by 7 bases and J by 1 base. The CDR3 spells CSDSGPSGTDTQYF. The CDR3 DNA sequence: TGCAGCGATAGCGGGCCCTCTGGCACAGATACGCAGTATTTT.

This clonotype was recorded at least ten times. The chain uses TRBV2 and TRBJ2-7; 7 positions match TRBD1. Germline CDR1 SNHLY, CDR2 FYNNEI. V lost 7 bases to trimming and J lost 2 bases; unmatched junction nucleotides: 5. This CDR3 comprises 13 residues. The CDR3 DNA reads as TGTGCCAGCACAGGGGGTAAGACCTACGAGCAGTACTTC. Translating gives CASTGGKTYEQYF.

This clonotype was recorded a few times. This sequence joins TRBV12-3 or TRBV12-4 and TRBJ1-3; 9 bases align to TRBD1. This CDR3 region has 14 residues. V lost 6 bases to trimming and J lost 1 base; unmatched junction nucleotides: 1. CDR3 residues: CASRGTGSGNTIYF. For the CDR3, the DNA is TGTGCCAGCAGAGGGACAGGGTCTGGAAACACCATATATTTT.

The CDR3 DNA follows: TGTGCCAGCAGCCGACTAGCGGGGGGCCGGGGAGAGACCCAGTACTTC. It translates to CASSRLAGGRGETQYF. The chain employs TRBV7-3 and TRBJ2-5, with 13 nucleotides matching TRBD2. The CDR3 has 16 amino acids. With V trimmed by 5 bases and J by 4 bases, 7 bases remained unmatched. Germline V lookup: CDR1 SGHTA, CDR2 FQGTGA.

This clonotype showed up just a few times. The chain carries TRBV19 and TRBJ2-1, with 7 bases identical to TRBD1. Per the germline V gene, CDR1 is LNHDA and CDR2 is SQIVND (reference sequence). The CDR3 length is 16 residues. V dropped 4 bases and J dropped 1; count of bases not matched to a gene: 7. The CDR3 nucleotides are TGTGCCAGTAGTACCGGACAGGCACCGTCCTACAATGAGCAGTTCTTC. Protein product: CASSTGQAPSYNEQFF.

At least ten counts were recorded for this clonotype. The V gene is TRBV12-3 or TRBV12-4, the J gene TRBJ1-6, with TRBD1 matching 12 bases. V was pared by 5 bases and J by 3 bases, with 8 bases of the junction left unmatched. The CDR3 length is 18 residues. Here the CDR3 reads CASSLGQGASLYNSPLHF. The CDR3 DNA sequence: TGTGCCAGCAGTCTGGGACAGGGGGCTTCTCTCTATAATTCACCCCTCCACTTT.

This clonotype was detected many times. The chain joins TRBV3-1 to TRBJ1-3; a possible D gene is TRBD1 (5 bases). CDR1 is LGHDT, CDR2 YNNKEL, per germline (reference sequence). The germline V and J ends were trimmed by 2 bases and 13 bases, with 15 bases remaining between them. This CDR3 spans 13 amino acids. CDR3 residues: CASSQTRDGFIYF. CDR3 bases: TGTGCCAGCAGCCAAACCCGGGACGGGTTTATATATTTT. The full variable domain, its missing parts supplied by reference TRBV3-1 and TRBJ1-3, is DTAVSQTPKYLVTQMGNDKSIKCEQNLGHDTMYWYKQDSKKFLKIMFSYNNKELIINETVPNRFSPKSPDKAHLNLHINSLELGDSAVYFCASSQTRDGFIYFGEGSWLTVV.

This clonotype was counted a few times. The chain joins TRBV6-4 to TRBJ2-5; the D gene is possibly TRBD1 (5 bases). Germline CDR1 and CDR2: MRHNA and SNTAGT. Deletions cut 8 bases from V and 5 bases from J, with 24 bases between. The CDR3 loop spans 16 amino acids. This CDR3 is CASGALEHKMWETQYF. The CDR3 DNA sequence: TGTGCCAGCGGGGCCCTCGAACATAAAATGTGGGAGACCCAGTACTTC.

This clonotype was counted many times. This sequence joins TRBV5-1 and TRBJ1-1; 7 bases fit TRBD1. The ends lost 4 bases at V and 4 bases at J; junction bases unmatched: 7. The germline gives CDR1 SGHRS, CDR2 YFSETQ. The CDR3 spans 14 residues. This chain's CDR3 is CASSNTGAITEAFF. The CDR3 DNA reads TGCGCCAGCAGCAATACAGGGGCGATCACTGAAGCTTTCTTT.

This chain joins TRBV20-1 and TRBJ2-3, with 11 bases fitting TRBD2. With V trimmed by 3 bases and J by 4 bases, 12 bases remained unmatched. The CDR3 consists of 17 residues. Germline V gives CDR1 DFQATT, CDR2 SNEGSKA (reference sequence). The CDR3 protein is CSARIAGGSFRADTQYF. CDR3 sequence (DNA): TGCAGTGCTAGGATAGCGGGGGGGAGCTTCCGCGCAGATACGCAGTATTTT.

This clonotype was detected only a few times. V usage is TRBV6-2 or TRBV6-3 and J usage is TRBJ1-2, with 12 bases that match TRBD1. Germline V gene lookup returns CDR1 MNHEY and CDR2 SVGEGT. This CDR3 is 18 amino acids long. J lost 0 bases, V lost 6 bases, and 11 bases had no gene match. CDR3 loop: CASRKIPGTGGANYGYTF. CDR3 DNA: TGTGCCAGCAGAAAAATCCCCGGGACAGGGGGCGCTAACTATGGCTACACCTTC.

This clonotype was detected a few times. J is TRBJ2-7 and V is TRBV2, with D perhaps assigned TRBD1 or TRBD2 (5 bases each). The CDR3 is made up of 13 amino acids. Trimming pared 8 bases from V and 5 bases from J, leaving 16 bases between. Germline CDR1 and CDR2: SNHLY and FYNNEI. CDR3 amino acids: CASARGVGNEQYF. The CDR3 DNA sequence: TGTGCCAGCGCCAGAGGGGTAGGTAACGAGCAGTACTTC.

The CDR3 spells CASSEGSIYEQYF. CDR3 sequence (DNA): TGCGCCAGCAGTGAGGGGAGTATCTACGAGCAGTACTTC. This chain uses TRBV10-2 with TRBJ2-7; tentative D call: TRBD2 (5 bases). CDR1 is WSHSY, CDR2 SAAADI, per germline. V lost 2 bases to trimming and J lost 3 bases, with 8 bases between them. The CDR3 spans 13 residues.

This clonotype appeared many times. V is TRBV19 and J is TRBJ1-1; TRBD1 might be the D (5 bases). The CDR3 is 15 residues long. V lost 3 bases, J lost 2 bases, and 13 bases lay in between. Germline V gene sequence: CDR1 LNHDA, CDR2 SQIVND (reference sequence). The CDR3: CASSMGGASNTEAFF. CDR3 coding DNA: TGTGCCAGTAGTATGGGGGGAGCCTCTAACACTGAAGCTTTCTTT.

The CDR3 loop is CASREPQGWSTDTQYF. CDR3 in DNA: TGTGCCAGCAGAGAACCCCAGGGGTGGAGCACAGATACGCAGTATTTT. The chain couples TRBV3-2 to TRBJ2-3; the table's D call, TRBD1, was not checked against the DNA. TRBV3-2 is tagged as a pseudogene. This CDR3 contains 16 residues.

This clonotype showed up just a few times. A much larger clonotype is one base distant, so this may be a read error. The chain uses TRBV18 and TRBJ2-1, with D uncertain. Germline lookup yields CDR1 KGHSH and CDR2 LQKENI. The CDR3 consists of 15 residues. V was cut by 8 bases and J by 0 bases, with 14 bases left in between. Written as DNA, the CDR3 is TGTGCCAGCCCACTTGGCGAAGGCTCCTACAATGAGCAGTTCTTC. Protein: CASPLGEGSYNEQFF.